These 10 T cell receptor beta chains share one sample of origin, sequenced in a study of CD8 T cells in ankylosing spondylitis. TCRdb reprocessed the 5' RACE reads via MiXCR and lists one record per CDR3 protein. The sample consists of about 240,000 distinct CDR3 sequences, around 10% of them appearing once. Sequencing was carried out using blood, either unsorted or a sorted T cell fraction (not recorded which). These receptors all stem from a male donor with ankylosing spondylitis or in good health (not recorded which).

In its sample, this clonotype was seen a few times. The J gene is TRBJ2-3, the V gene TRBV12-3 or TRBV12-4; D call uncertain. The CDR3 loop spans 18 amino acids. Trimming removed 1 base from V and 0 bases from J, with 17 bases in between. CDR3 sequence reads: CASSLERYLAGSTDTQYF. DNA of the CDR3: TGTGCCAGCAGTTTAGAGAGATATCTCGCCGGAAGCACAGATACGCAGTATTTT.

This clonotype was seen at least ten times. This chain links TRBV4-1 with TRBJ2-3; 14 bases line up with TRBD2. Trimming at V came to 3 bases and at J to 0 bases, leaving 5 bases not matched to a gene. Looked up from germline, CDR1 is MGHRA and CDR2 is YSYEKL. The CDR3 runs 18 residues. CDR3 residues: CASSQGLAGVTSTDTQYF. CDR3 sequence (DNA): TGCGCCAGCAGCCAGGGACTAGCGGGAGTTACTAGCACAGATACGCAGTATTTT.

The V and J genes are TRBV11-2 and TRBJ2-1, with 13 bases fitting TRBD2. After removal of 5 bases from V and 6 bases from J, the junction contained 1 base not matched to a gene. The CDR3 is made up of 14 amino acids. The germline V gene encodes CDR1 SGHAT and CDR2 FQNNGV. The CDR3 nucleotides read TGTGCCAGCAGCCGGACTAGCGGGAGCAATGAGCAGTTCTTC. Its protein product is CASSRTSGSNEQFF.

This clonotype has just a few counts. The chain combines TRBV12-3 or TRBV12-4 with TRBJ2-1; TRBD2 matches 10 bases. V shed 6 bases and J 12 bases; nucleotides not matched to a gene: 5. This CDR3 contains 12 residues. The CDR3 sequence is CASSLAGAWQFF. The CDR3 bases are TGTGCCAGCAGCCTAGCGGGAGCGTGGCAGTTCTTC.

This clonotype has a count of ten or more. The chain carries TRBV27 and TRBJ2-1; tentatively, D is TRBD2 (5 bases). The germline V gene encodes CDR1 MNHEY and CDR2 SMNVEV (reference sequence). The V end was cut by 3 bases, the J end by 0 bases, with 9 bases between. CDR3 length: 15 residues. CDR3 sequence (DNA): TGTGCCAGCAGTTTGTTGGGGAGCTCCTACAATGAGCAGTTCTTC. This sequence encodes CASSLLGSSYNEQFF.

The table lists this clonotype with many counts. The J gene is TRBJ2-1, the V gene TRBV5-1, with 9 nucleotides matching TRBD2. With V trimmed by 4 bases and J by 6 bases, 8 bases remained unmatched. The CDR3 spans 15 residues. CDR1 SGHRS and CDR2 YFSETQ come from the germline V gene. For the CDR3, the DNA is TGCGCCAGCAGCCTAATAGCGGGAGAAGCCAATGAGCAGTTCTTC. This gives the protein CASSLIAGEANEQFF. Variable domain in full (rest from reference TRBV5-1 and TRBJ2-1): KAGVTQTPRYLIKTRGQQVTLSCSPISGHRSVSWYQQTPGQGLQFLFEYFSETQRNKGNFPGRFSGRQFSNSRSEMNVSTLELGDSALYLCASSLIAGEANEQFFGPGTRLTVL.

The chain links TRBV7-8 to TRBJ2-7; 11 positions match TRBD2. Germline-derived CDR1 and CDR2 are SGHVS and FQNEAQ. V lost 2 bases and J lost 1; bases outside the gene matches: 4. This CDR3 spans 16 amino acids. In nucleotides, the CDR3 is TGTGCCAGCAGCTTATTAGGACTAGCGGGTTCCTACGAGCAGTACTTC. Its translation: CASSLLGLAGSYEQYF.

The V and J genes are TRBV10-1 and TRBJ1-2, with no clear D. The V gene lost 4 bases and the J gene lost 0 bases, with 9 bases spanning the gap. The CDR3 length is 14 residues. Germline CDR1 reads WNHNN; CDR2 reads SYGVQD (reference sequence). CDR3 DNA: TGCGCCAGCAGTGCTGGTAAAACTAACTATGGCTACACCTTC. It codes for CASSAGKTNYGYTF.

CDR3 DNA sequence: TGTGCCAGCAGCCAAGATCTGTTCGGTTTAGGCTACACCTTC. Amino acids: CASSQDLFGLGYTF. The chain uses TRBV14 and TRBJ1-2; D is ambiguous. CDR1 SGHDN and CDR2 FVKESK come from the germline V gene. This CDR3 region has 14 residues. V was pared by 0 bases and J by 8 bases, with 13 bases between.

Only a few counts were recorded for this clonotype. The chain is built from TRBV3-1 and TRBJ2-2, with 7 bases lining up with TRBD1. Unmatched junction bases numbered 6, after V lost 1 base and J lost 7 bases. The length of the CDR3 is 15 residues. The germline CDR1 and CDR2 sequences are LGHDT and YNNKEL (reference sequence). CDR3 nucleotide sequence: TGTGCCAGCAGCCAAGTAGGGACAGTGATCGGGGAGCTGTTTTTT. Its translation: CASSQVGTVIGELFF. Supplemented by reference TRBV3-1 and TRBJ2-2, the full variable domain reads DTAVSQTPKYLVTQMGNDKSIKCEQNLGHDTMYWYKQDSKKFLKIMFSYNNKELIINETVPNRFSPKSPDKAHLNLHINSLELGDSAVYFCASSQVGTVIGELFFGEGSRLTVL.